The T cell receptor (beta chain) described here comes from a study of technical replicates of blood from several donors. Only in-frame clones appear in the TCRdb table, and some are missing; sequencing was by immunoSEQ multiplex PCR. The top ten clones hold approximately 0.17% of a sample with over 65,000 clones, roughly 98% of them seen once. Per the germline V gene, CDR1 is SQVTM and CDR2 is ANQGSEA. V was cut by 6 bases and J by 6 bases, with 15 bases left in between. CDR3 length: 13 residues. Material: T cells isolated from PBMCs. The rearrangement joins TRBV29-1 to TRBJ2-1; the D is unclear. This clonotype was sampled from a human donor in good health. The DNA of the CDR3 is TGCAGCGTCGTTACCCTATACCGCAATGAGCAGTTCTTC. It yields the protein CSVVTLYRNEQFF.